The 14 T cell receptor beta chains below all came from one sample that was sequenced in a study of regulatory T cells in long-lasting Graves disease. To make TCR beta libraries, researchers used iRepertoire HTBI primers and Arm-PCR of CDR3 regions. Each CDR3 protein is one row after TCRdb ran MiXCR on the multiplex PCR reads. This sample carries approximately 350,000 distinct CDR3 sequences, around 23% of them seen once, and the ten largest clones take roughly a quarter. The sample's time point: persistent/refractory GD, antithyroid drugs over 5 years with positive TRAb. Construction of the TCR library relied on RNA isolated from PBMCs. Material: peripheral blood mononuclear cells (PBMCs), obtained when the disease was refractory, from a patient treated with antithyroid drugs. These receptor sequences come from a woman aged 40 to 50 with Graves disease.

The table lists this clonotype with a few counts. The rearrangement joins TRBV11-2 to TRBJ2-3, with D possibly TRBD2 on 6 matching bases. The germline V gene encodes CDR1 SGHAT and CDR2 FQNNGV. Trimming shortened V by 3 bases and J by 4 bases, and 11 bases separated the two germline ends. The length of the CDR3 is 14 residues. The CDR3 coding sequence is TGTGCCAGCAGCTTCGGGCGGGACGCAGATACGCAGTATTTT. Its protein product is CASSFGRDADTQYF.

This chain joins TRBV6-1 and TRBJ1-5; 7 positions match TRBD1. Germline CDR1 is MNHNS and CDR2 is SASEGT. The trim removed 7 bases at V and 7 bases at J, leaving 4 bases unmatched. There are 12 residues in the CDR3. DNA for the CDR3: TGTGCCAGCAAAAACAGGGGACAGCCCCAGCATTTT. As protein: CASKNRGQPQHF.

This clonotype was found many times. V is TRBV12-3 or TRBV12-4 and J is TRBJ2-2; 12 bases agree with TRBD2. The CDR3 is made up of 14 amino acids. Trimming at V came to 6 bases and at J to 6 bases, leaving 2 bases not matched to a gene. The CDR3 DNA sequence: TGTGCCAGCAGGGCTAGCGGGAGGGCCGGGGAGCTGTTTTTT. As protein: CASRASGRAGELFF.

This clonotype has at least ten counts. The chain links TRBV6-2 or TRBV6-3 to TRBJ2-7, with 8 bases identical to TRBD1. The CDR3 runs to 15 residues. CDR1 and CDR2 (germline): MNHEY, SVGEGT. Trimming cost V 0 bases and J 1 base; bases outside gene matches: 2. Here the CDR3 reads CASSYSWDRSYEQYF. For the CDR3, the DNA is TGTGCCAGCAGTTACTCTTGGGACAGGTCCTACGAGCAGTACTTC.

With respect to this clonotype: No conserved phenylalanine or tryptophan is present at the end of the CDR3, so a read error is the likely explanation. V usage is TRBV28 and J usage is TRBJ1-6, with D possibly matching TRBD1 (5 bases). V was shortened by 2 bases and J by 6 bases, with 11 bases between the two germline ends. This CDR3 has 15 amino acids. Germline loops: CDR1 MDHEN, CDR2 SYDVKM. The chain's CDR3 is CASSLGPGSNSPLHS. The CDR3, as DNA: TGTGCCAGCAGTTTAGGGCCAGGGAGTAATTCACCCCTCCACTCT.

There are a few counts of this clonotype. The chain links TRBV9 to TRBJ1-5, with D maybe TRBD1 (5 bases). Germline V lookup: CDR1 SGDLS, CDR2 YYNGEE. The ends were cut back, 5 bases at V and 9 bases at J, with 15 bases in the middle. The length of the CDR3 is 13 residues. The DNA for the CDR3 is TGTGCCAGCAGTTCCGGGGCTCAGGGGCCCCAGCATTTT. This codes for CASSSGAQGPQHF.

This chain uses TRBV13 with TRBJ1-2; the D is unclear. V lost 4 bases and J 8 bases, leaving 14 bases between the germline ends. The CDR3 runs to 13 residues. The germline V gene encodes CDR1 PRHDT and CDR2 FYEKMQ (reference sequence). The CDR3 reads CASSWAGSDGYTF. The CDR3, as DNA: TGTGCCAGCAGCTGGGCGGGGTCGGACGGCTACACCTTC.

This clonotype appeared a few times. At one end, the junction sequence differs from germline, possibly due to a read error. V is TRBV7-7 and J is TRBJ2-3; no reliable D call. Germline CDR1 reads SSHAT; CDR2 reads FNYEAQ (reference sequence). This CDR3 has 13 residues. For the CDR3, the DNA is TGTGCTAGCAGCCCTCCGTCAAGGGATACGCAGTATTTT. Residues: CASSPPSRDTQYF.

The chain combines TRBV14 with TRBJ2-1; unclear D gene. Deletions cut 1 base from V and 3 bases from J, with 7 bases between. This CDR3 is 14 amino acids long. Germline loops: CDR1 SGHDN, CDR2 FVKESK. CDR3 bases: TGTGCCAGCAGCCAAGTTGTCAGCTACAATGAGCAGTTCTTC. It is translated as CASSQVVSYNEQFF. The whole variable domain, filled in from reference TRBV14 and TRBJ2-1, reads EAGVTQFPSHSVIEKGQTVTLRCDPISGHDNLYWYRRVMGKEIKFLLHFVKESKQDESGMPNNRFLAERTGGTYSTLKVQPAELEDSGVYFCASSQVVSYNEQFFGPGTRLTVL.

This clonotype was seen ten or more times. The chain links TRBV11-3 to TRBJ1-4; 7 nucleotides line up with TRBD1. Trimming took 0 bases from V and 5 from J; bases not matched to a gene: 15. Germline V gene data show CDR1 as SGHNT and CDR2 as YENEEA. The CDR3 runs to 19 residues. This CDR3 is CASSLDNIGTATKNEKLFF. Here the CDR3 DNA reads TGTGCCAGCAGCTTAGATAATATCGGGACAGCCACGAAAAATGAAAAACTGTTTTTT.

The V gene is TRBV2, the J gene TRBJ2-3, with D uncertain. This CDR3 is 14 amino acids long. Germline-derived CDR1 and CDR2 are SNHLY and FYNNEI. V dropped 10 bases and J dropped 2 bases, with 16 bases sitting between them. The chain's CDR3 is CATRRGRSTDTQYF. CDR3 DNA sequence: TGTGCCACTCGTAGAGGACGGTCCACAGATACGCAGTATTTT.

This clonotype has at least ten counts. The chain is built from TRBV29-1 and TRBJ1-1; D is unclear. This CDR3 has 11 residues. V was cut by 1 base and J by 11 bases, with 11 bases left in between. Germline V gives CDR1 SQVTM, CDR2 ANQGSEA. The CDR3 DNA reads as TGCAGCGTTGAAGGGGCGATACGGGCTTTCTTT. Its translation: CSVEGAIRAFF.

In this sample, this clonotype turned up a few times. V and J are TRBV19 and TRBJ2-2, with D perhaps TRBD1 (6 bases). This CDR3 has 14 residues. From germline, CDR1 is LNHDA and CDR2 SQIVND (reference sequence). The germline V and J ends were trimmed by 2 bases and 3 bases, with 7 bases remaining between them. CDR3 region: CASSIQGHTGELFF. CDR3 DNA sequence: TGTGCCAGTAGTATACAGGGGCACACCGGGGAGCTGTTTTTT. The entire variable domain, with the rest obtained from reference TRBV19 and TRBJ2-2, is as follows: DGGITQSPKYLFRKEGQNVTLSCEQNLNHDAMYWYRQDPGQGLRLIYYSQIVNDFQKGDIAEGYSVSREKKESFPLTVTSAQKNPTAFYLCASSIQGHTGELFFGEGSRLTVL.

V usage is TRBV5-8 and J usage is TRBJ2-7; no clear D gene. Trimming stripped 0 bases from V and 2 bases from J, with 12 bases between. The CDR3 is made up of 15 amino acids. CDR1 is SGHTS, CDR2 YDEGEE, per germline. The CDR3 DNA is TGTGCCAGCAGCTTGGACCCCCGCTTAGCCTACGAGCAGTACTTC. This codes for CASSLDPRLAYEQYF. Variable domain in full (rest from reference TRBV5-8 and TRBJ2-7): EAGVTQSPTHLIKTRGQQATLRCSPISGHTSVYWYQQALGLGLQFLLWYDEGEERNRGNFPPRFSGRQFPNYSSELNVNALELEDSALYLCASSLDPRLAYEQYFGPGTRLTVT.